Here is one T cell receptor (beta chain) with its context. Its antigen remains unknown. Data came from immunoSEQ multiplex PCR; TCRdb stores just in-frame clones and leaves some out. The sample shows roughly 100,000 clones, about 92% of them seen only once. The record originates from a study of PD-1 blockade in classical Hodgkin lymphoma. Indicated time point: cycle 4 day 1 (C4D1), after five to seven weeks of nivolumab. Every patient was affected by relapse after autologous stem cell transplantation, while exposure to brentuximab vedotin was not uniform. Complete response, partial response or progressive disease was each patient's best response. Germline assignment: CDR1 SEHNR and CDR2 FQNEAQ (reference sequence). The length of the CDR3 is 16 residues. The ends lost 4 bases at V and 3 bases at J; junction bases unmatched: 12. Study conclusions and caveats: Complete responders' diversity at baseline resembled that of newly diagnosed patients. TCR diversity rose significantly by C4D1 in CD4+ but not CD8+ cells. Lower baseline TCR diversity was reported for newly diagnosed patients than for healthy donors.

Source: peripheral blood mononuclear cells (PBMCs), taken before the fourth cycle of nivolumab. This receptor was identified in a human donor with classical Hodgkin lymphoma. This chain links TRBV7-9 with TRBJ2-7; 7 nucleotides agree with TRBD2. In nucleotides, the CDR3 is TGTGCCAGCAGCTACCCCGAAACGCGGGAGCTCTACGAGCAGTACTTC. This encodes CASSYPETRELYEQYF.